A selection of T cell receptor beta chains follows, all from one sample in a study of blood T cell repertoires in COVID-19. The method was immunoSEQ multiplex PCR; TCRdb's version includes in-frame clones alone and lacks a portion of them. This table holds around 370,000 clones, around 90% found once. Source material: peripheral blood. The receptors come from a woman younger than 30 who had recovered from COVID-19. CDR3s include the opening cysteine and the closing phenylalanine or tryptophan. A D gene is named only where the DNA matches it firmly. Part of the rows lack a size; the others show once, few, many or a class for expanded clones.

-	TRBV20-1	TRBD2	TRBJ2-1	TGCAGTGCTAGTCACCCGGGACTAGCCAAGAATGAGCAGTTCTTC	CSASHPGLAKNEQFF
-	TRBV29-1	TRBD1	TRBJ2-5	TGCAGCGCTACGGGACAGCCAAAAGAGACCCAGTACTTC	CSATGQPKETQYF
-	TRBV11-3	TRBD1	TRBJ1-3	TGTGCCAGCAGCTCCGGACAGGGCCGGGACACCATATATTTT	CASSSGQGRDTIYF
-	TRBV19	TRBD1	TRBJ1-6	TGTGCCAGTAGCGTACGCGGGACAGGGCTTGATTCACCCCTCCACTTT	CASSVRGTGLDSPLHF
once	TRBV11-3	-	TRBJ2-2	TGTGCCAGCAGCCCGAGGACAGTCGCGAACACCGGGGAGCTGTTTTTT	CASSPRTVANTGELFF
-	TRBV6-5	-	TRBJ2-5	TGTGCCAGCAGTTACTCGGCGGGGCGCGGAGAGACCCAGTACTTC	CASSYSAGRGETQYF
-	TRBV25-1	TRBD1	TRBJ1-4	TGTGCCAGCAGTGAATTGGGCAGGGGGCTTTATGAAAAACTGTTTTTT	CASSELGRGLYEKLFF
-	TRBV27	-	TRBJ1-2	TGTGCCAGCAGTACCAGGGCGAACTATGGCTACACCTTC	CASSTRANYGYTF
-	TRBV13	-	TRBJ1-1	TGTGCCAGCACCGCCCTCTCCTCAGACTCCACTGAAGCTTTCTTT	CASTALSSDSTEAFF
-	TRBV3-1/TRBV3-2	TRBD2	TRBJ2-5	TGTGCCAGCAGCCCGATTCTTGCGGCGCGGGGGGAGACCCAGTACTTC	CASSPILAARGETQYF
few	TRBV9	-	TRBJ2-2	TGTGCCAGCGGGCCGGGACCGGAGGGATACACCGGGGAGCTGTTTTTT	CASGPGPEGYTGELFF
-	TRBV7-2	-	TRBJ2-1	TGTGCCAGCAGCTTGGGCCGGGGAGGTCGCGAGCAGTTCTTC	CASSLGRGGREQFF
-	TRBV11-2	-	TRBJ1-5	TGTGCCAGCAGCTTATCTGGATTGAGGATGTCACCCCAGCATTTT	CASSLSGLRMSPQHF
-	TRBV7-9	TRBD1	TRBJ1-1	TGTGCCAGCAGCTTAGGTTCAGGGGGGACTGAAGCTTTCTTT	CASSLGSGGTEAFF
-	TRBV19	TRBD1	TRBJ1-5	TGTGCCAGTAGTCCTGACAGGGCTCAAGGAGGTCAGCCCCAGCATTTT	CASSPDRAQGGQPQHF
-	TRBV30	-	TRBJ2-5	TGTGCCTTGGAAAGGAGGCGGGAGACCCAGTACTTC	CALERRRETQYF
-	TRBV7-4	-	TRBJ1-5	TGTGCCAGCAGGCGGCCGGGAGAAAGCAATCAGCCCCAGCATTTT	CASRRPGESNQPQHF
-	TRBV9	-	TRBJ1-3	TGTGCCAGCAGCACCAGGGGAAACACCATATATTTT	CASSTRGNTIYF
-	TRBV30	-	TRBJ1-3	TGTGCCTGGAGGGACAGCCACCGGGACACCATATATTTT	CAWRDSHRDTIYF
-	TRBV15	TRBD2	TRBJ2-1	TGTGCCACCAGCAGACCCGGGGGGGAGGCTGAGCAGTTCTTC	CATSRPGGEAEQFF
-	TRBV7-8	-	TRBJ1-2	TGTGCCAGCAGCTGGAACAGGATCTTTGGCTACACCTTC	CASSWNRIFGYTF
-	TRBV2	-	TRBJ2-3	TGTGCCAGCAGGCTAGGGCCGCGGGACACAGATACGCAGTATTTT	CASRLGPRDTDTQYF
-	TRBV4-1	-	TRBJ1-2	TGCGCCAGCAGCCAAGCGATGGGGCTGCACTATGGCTACACCTTC	CASSQAMGLHYGYTF
once	TRBV2	TRBD1	TRBJ2-2	TGTGCCAGCAGTGGCTCCGGACAGGGGACCGGGGAGCTGTTTTTT	CASSGSGQGTGELFF